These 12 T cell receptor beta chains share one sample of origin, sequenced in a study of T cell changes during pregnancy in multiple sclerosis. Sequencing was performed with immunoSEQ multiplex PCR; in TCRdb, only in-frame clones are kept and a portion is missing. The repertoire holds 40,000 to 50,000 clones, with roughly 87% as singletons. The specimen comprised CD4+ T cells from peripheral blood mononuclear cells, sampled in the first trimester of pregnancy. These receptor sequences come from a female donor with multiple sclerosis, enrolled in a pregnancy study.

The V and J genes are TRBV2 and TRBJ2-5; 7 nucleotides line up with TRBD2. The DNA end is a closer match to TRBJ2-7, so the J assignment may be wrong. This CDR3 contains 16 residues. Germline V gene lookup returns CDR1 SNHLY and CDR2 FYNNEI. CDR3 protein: CASRLLGPSGIYEQYF. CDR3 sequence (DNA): TGTGCCAGCAGACTCTTAGGGCCTAGCGGAATCTACGAGCAGTACTTC.

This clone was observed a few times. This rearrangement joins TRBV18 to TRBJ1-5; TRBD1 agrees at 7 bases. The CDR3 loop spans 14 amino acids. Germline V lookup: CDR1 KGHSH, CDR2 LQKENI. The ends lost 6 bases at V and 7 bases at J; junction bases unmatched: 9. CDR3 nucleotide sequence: TGTGCCAGCTCGCCTTCAGGGGGGCTACAGCCCCAGCATTTT. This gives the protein CASSPSGGLQPQHF.

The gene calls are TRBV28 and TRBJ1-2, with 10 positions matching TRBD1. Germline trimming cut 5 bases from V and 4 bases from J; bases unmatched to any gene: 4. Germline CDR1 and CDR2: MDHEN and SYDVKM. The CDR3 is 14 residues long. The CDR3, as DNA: TGTGCCAGCAGTCCGGGACAGGGGACCTATGGCTACACCTTC. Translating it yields CASSPGQGTYGYTF.

The CDR3 DNA sequence: TGTGCCAGCAGTTTCGGGGAGGGGGAGACCCAGTACTTC. It specifies CASSFGEGETQYF. V is TRBV6-6 and J is TRBJ2-5, with TRBD2 matching 7 bases. This CDR3 is 13 amino acids long. V shed 4 bases, J shed 5 bases, and the junction held 4 bases outside the gene matches. CDR1 is MNHNY, CDR2 SVGAGI, per germline (reference sequence).

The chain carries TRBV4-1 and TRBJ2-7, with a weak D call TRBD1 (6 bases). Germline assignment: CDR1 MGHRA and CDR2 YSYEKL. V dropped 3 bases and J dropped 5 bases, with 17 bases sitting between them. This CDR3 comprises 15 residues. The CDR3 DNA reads TGCGCCAGCAGCCAGGAAACAGGGAATCAGGACGAGCAGTACTTC. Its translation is CASSQETGNQDEQYF.

DNA for the CDR3: TGTGCCATCAGCGGGACTAGCGGGAGAGAGACCCAGTACTTC. Translating it yields CAISGTSGRETQYF. The J gene is TRBJ2-5, the V gene TRBV10-3, with 14 bases lining up with TRBD2. Germline V gene data show CDR1 as ENHRY and CDR2 as SYGVKD. V was clipped by 6 bases and J by 4 bases; unmatched bases: 1. The CDR3 has 14 residues.

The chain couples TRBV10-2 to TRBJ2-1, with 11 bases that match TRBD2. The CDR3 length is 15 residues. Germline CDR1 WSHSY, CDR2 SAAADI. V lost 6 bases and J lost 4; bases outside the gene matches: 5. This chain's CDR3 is CASSSTSGSYNEQFF. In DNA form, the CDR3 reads TGCGCCAGCAGCAGTACTAGCGGGAGTTACAATGAGCAGTTCTTC.

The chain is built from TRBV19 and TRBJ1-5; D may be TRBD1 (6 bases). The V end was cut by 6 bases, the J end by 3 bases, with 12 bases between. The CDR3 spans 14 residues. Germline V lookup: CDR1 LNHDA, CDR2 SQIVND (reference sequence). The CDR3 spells CASSQGQYNQPQHF. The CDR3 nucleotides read TGTGCCAGTAGCCAGGGGCAATACAATCAGCCCCAGCATTTT.

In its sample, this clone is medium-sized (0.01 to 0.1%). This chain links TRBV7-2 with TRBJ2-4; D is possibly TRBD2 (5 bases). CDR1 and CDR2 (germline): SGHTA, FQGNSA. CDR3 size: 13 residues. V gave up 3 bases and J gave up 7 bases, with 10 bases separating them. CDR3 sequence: CASSLREPNIQYF. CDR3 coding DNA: TGTGCCAGCAGCTTGAGGGAGCCGAACATTCAGTACTTC.

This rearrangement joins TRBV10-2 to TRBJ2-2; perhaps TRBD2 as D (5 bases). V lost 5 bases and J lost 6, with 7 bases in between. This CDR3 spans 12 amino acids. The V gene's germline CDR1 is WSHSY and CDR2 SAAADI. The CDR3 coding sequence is TGCGCCAGCAGTCGGGAAGCCGGGGAGCTGTTTTTT. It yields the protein CASSREAGELFF.

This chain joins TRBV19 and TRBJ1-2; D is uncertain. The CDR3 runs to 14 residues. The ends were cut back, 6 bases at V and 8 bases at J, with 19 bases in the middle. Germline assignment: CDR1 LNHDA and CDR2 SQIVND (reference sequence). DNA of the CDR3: TGTGCCAGTAGCCTCACAGAGCTAGCGGGAGGCTACACCTTC. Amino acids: CASSLTELAGGYTF.

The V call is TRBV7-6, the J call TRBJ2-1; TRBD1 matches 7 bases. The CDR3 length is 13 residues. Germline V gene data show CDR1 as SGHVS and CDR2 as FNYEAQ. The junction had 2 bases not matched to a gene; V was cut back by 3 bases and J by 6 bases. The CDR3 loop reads CASSLGQINEQFF. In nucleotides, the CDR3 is TGTGCCAGCAGCTTGGGACAGATCAATGAGCAGTTCTTC.